The rows below give T cell receptor beta chains drawn from one sample of a study of T cells in Graves' hyperthyroidism and ophthalmopathy. In TCRdb, the multiplex PCR reads were re-called with MiXCR into one record per CDR3 protein. The sample includes 150,000 or so distinct CDR3 sequences, approximately 20% of them seen just once. The sequenced material came from blood. The receptors were gathered from a woman in her 50s with Graves' hyperthyroidism that later progressed to Graves' ophthalmopathy. The CDR3 runs from the conserved cysteine through the conserved F or W. The D gene is left open where the match is weak.

v_gene,j_gene,d_gene,len,CDR3aa
TRBV12-3/TRBV12-4,TRBJ2-2,TRBD1,13,CASNGQGTGELFF
TRBV20-1,TRBJ2-1,TRBD2,14,CSAGTSGFSNEQFF
TRBV7-3,TRBJ1-1,NA,13,CASSAGRSPEAFF
TRBV7-8,TRBJ2-7,NA,17,CASSPKSGQTLSYEQYF
TRBV5-1,TRBJ2-2,NA,15,CASSFWTTFTGELFF
TRBV20-1,TRBJ2-1,TRBD2,14,CSASSGRVYNEQFF
TRBV3-1,TRBJ1-2,NA,15,CASSQDLRPVSGYTF
TRBV2,TRBJ1-1,NA,11,CASSRGDEAFF
TRBV9,TRBJ2-1,TRBD2,16,CASSSRTSGTHNEQFF
TRBV20-1,TRBJ2-7,NA,14,CSARDPAVPYEQYF
TRBV4-1,TRBJ2-7,TRBD2,17,CASSHELAGGPVNEQYF
TRBV7-3,TRBJ1-6,NA,13,CASSLFGGSPLHF
TRBV11-2,TRBJ1-2,TRBD1,13,CASSSRQGYGYTF
TRBV20-1,TRBJ2-7,NA,15,CSARDWAGDTYEQYF
TRBV27,TRBJ2-5,NA,13,CASSGVTGETQYF
TRBV5-4,TRBJ2-7,NA,15,CASSSLAGSSYEQYF
TRBV14,TRBJ2-4,TRBD1,15,CASSQDPGGWGIQYF